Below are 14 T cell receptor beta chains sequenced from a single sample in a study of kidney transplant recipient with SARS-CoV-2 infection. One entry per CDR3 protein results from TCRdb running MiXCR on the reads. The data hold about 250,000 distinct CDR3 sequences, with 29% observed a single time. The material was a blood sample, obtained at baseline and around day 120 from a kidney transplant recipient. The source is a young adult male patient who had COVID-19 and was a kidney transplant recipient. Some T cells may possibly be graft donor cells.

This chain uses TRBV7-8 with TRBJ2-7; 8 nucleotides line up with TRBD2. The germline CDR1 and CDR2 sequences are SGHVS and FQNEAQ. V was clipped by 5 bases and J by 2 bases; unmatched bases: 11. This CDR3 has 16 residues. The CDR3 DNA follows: TGTGCCAGCAGCCCGGGGGGGGTGGCGGGTACCTACGAGCAGTACTTC. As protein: CASSPGGVAGTYEQYF.

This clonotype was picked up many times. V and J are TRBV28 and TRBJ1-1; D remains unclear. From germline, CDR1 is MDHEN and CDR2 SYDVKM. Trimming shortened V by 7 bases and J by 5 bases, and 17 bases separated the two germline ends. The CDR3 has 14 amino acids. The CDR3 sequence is CASIDGSLRTEAFF. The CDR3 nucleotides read TGTGCCAGCATTGACGGCTCGCTTCGGACTGAAGCTTTCTTT.

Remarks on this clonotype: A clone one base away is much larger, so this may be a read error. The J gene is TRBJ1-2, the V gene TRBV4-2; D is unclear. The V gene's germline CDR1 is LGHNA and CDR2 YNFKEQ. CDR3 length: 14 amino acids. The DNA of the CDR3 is TGTGCCAGCGGCCAAGTCGCAGTTAACTATGGCTACACCTTC. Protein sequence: CASGQVAVNYGYTF.

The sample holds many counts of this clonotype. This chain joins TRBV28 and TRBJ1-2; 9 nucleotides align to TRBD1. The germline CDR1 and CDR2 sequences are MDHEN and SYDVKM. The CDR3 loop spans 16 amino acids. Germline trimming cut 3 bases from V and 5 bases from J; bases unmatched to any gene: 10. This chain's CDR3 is CASSFRTQGARYGYTF. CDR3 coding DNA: TGTGCCAGCAGTTTCAGAACACAGGGGGCGAGGTATGGCTACACCTTC.

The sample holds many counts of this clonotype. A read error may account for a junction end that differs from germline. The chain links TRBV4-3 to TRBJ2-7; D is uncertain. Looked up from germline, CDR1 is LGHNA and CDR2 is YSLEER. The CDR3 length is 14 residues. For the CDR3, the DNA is TGCGCCAGCAGCCAAGAGATTCCAGGCCCCCCTAATAACTTC. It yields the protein CASSQEIPGPPNNF.

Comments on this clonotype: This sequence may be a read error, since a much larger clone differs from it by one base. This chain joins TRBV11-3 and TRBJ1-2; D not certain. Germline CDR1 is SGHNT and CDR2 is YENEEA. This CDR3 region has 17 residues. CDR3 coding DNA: TGTGCCAACAGCAAAGGGCGCGATCTCGGAAAGACCTATGGCTACACCTTC. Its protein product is CANSKGRDLGKTYGYTF.

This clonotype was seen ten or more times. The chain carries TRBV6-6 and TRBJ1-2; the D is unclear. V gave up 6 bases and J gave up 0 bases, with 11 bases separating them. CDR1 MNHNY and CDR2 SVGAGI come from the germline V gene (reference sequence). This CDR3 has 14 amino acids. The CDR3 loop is CASRQGQSNYGYTF. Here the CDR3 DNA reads TGTGCCAGCAGACAAGGGCAGTCTAACTATGGCTACACCTTC.

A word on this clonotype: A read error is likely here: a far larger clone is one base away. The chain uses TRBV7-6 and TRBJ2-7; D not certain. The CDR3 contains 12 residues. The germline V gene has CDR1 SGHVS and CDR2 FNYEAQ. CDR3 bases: TGTGCCAGCAGCCCCTGGGCCTACGAGCGGTACTTC. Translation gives CASSPWAYERYF.

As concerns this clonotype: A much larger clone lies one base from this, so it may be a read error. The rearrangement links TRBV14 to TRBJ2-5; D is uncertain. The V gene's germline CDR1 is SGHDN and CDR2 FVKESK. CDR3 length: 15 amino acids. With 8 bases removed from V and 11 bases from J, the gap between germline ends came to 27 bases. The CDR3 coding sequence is TGTGCCAGCGAATCCCGTACACTATACTCCTACAAGCAGTACTTC. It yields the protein CASESRTLYSYKQYF. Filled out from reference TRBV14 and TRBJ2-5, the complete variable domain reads EAGVTQFPSHSVIEKGQTVTLRCDPISGHDNLYWYRRVMGKEIKFLLHFVKESKQDESGMPNNRFLAERTGGTYSTLKVQPAELEDSGVYFCASESRTLYSYKQYFGPGTRLLVL.

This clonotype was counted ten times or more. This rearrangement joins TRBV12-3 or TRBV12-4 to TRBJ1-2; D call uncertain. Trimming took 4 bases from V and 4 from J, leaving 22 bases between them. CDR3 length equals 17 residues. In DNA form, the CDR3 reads TGTGCCAGCAGTTCAAATTTCAGCTTCCGAAAGACCTATGGCTACACCTTC. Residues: CASSSNFSFRKTYGYTF.

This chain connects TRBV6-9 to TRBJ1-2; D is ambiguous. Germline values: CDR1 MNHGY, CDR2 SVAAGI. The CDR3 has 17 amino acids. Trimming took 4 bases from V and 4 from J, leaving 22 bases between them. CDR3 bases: TGTGCCAGCAGTTTGAGTCAGCCTTACGGAAAGACCTATGGCTACACCTTC. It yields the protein CASSLSQPYGKTYGYTF.

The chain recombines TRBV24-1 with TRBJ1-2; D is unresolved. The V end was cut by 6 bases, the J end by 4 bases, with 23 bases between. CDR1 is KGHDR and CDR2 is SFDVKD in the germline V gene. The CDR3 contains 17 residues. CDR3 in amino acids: CATSRFRSTRKTYGYTF. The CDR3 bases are TGTGCCACCAGTCGGTTCCGTAGTACCAGAAAGACCTATGGCTACACCTTC.

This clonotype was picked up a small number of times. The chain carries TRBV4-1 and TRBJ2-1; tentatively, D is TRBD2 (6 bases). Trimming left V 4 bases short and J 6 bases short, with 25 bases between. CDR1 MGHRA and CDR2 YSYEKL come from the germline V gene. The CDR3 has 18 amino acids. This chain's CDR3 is CASSPGVYRPGMGNEQFF. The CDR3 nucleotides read TGCGCCAGCAGCCCGGGGGTATATAGGCCAGGGATGGGCAATGAGCAGTTCTTC.

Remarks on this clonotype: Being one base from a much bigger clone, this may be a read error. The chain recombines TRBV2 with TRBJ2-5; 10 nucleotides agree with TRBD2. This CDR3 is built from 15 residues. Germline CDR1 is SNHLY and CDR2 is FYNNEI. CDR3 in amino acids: CASTDRAGGPEAQYF. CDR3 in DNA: TGTGCCAGCACCGATCGAGCGGGAGGGCCAGAGGCCCAGTACTTC.